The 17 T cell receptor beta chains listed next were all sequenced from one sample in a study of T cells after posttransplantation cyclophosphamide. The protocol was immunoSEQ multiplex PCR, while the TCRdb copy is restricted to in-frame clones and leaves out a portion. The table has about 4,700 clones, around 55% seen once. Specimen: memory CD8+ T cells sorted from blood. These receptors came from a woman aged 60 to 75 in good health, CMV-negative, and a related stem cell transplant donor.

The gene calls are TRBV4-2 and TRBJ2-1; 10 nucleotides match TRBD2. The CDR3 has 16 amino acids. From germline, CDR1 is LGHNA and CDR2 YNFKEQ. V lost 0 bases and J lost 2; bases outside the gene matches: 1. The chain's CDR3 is CASSQDSGGAYNEQFF. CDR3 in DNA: TGTGCCAGCAGCCAAGACAGCGGGGGGGCCTACAATGAGCAGTTCTTC.

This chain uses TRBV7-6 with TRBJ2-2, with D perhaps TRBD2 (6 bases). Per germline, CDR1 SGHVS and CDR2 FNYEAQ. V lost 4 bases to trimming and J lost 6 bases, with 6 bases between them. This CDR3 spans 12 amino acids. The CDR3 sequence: CASSWEAGELFF. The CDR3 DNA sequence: TGTGCCAGCAGCTGGGAGGCCGGGGAGCTGTTTTTT. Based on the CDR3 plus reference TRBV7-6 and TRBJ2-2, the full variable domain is GAGVSQSPRYKVTKRGQDVALRCDPISGHVSLYWYRQALGQGPEFLTYFNYEAQQDKSGLPNDRFSAERPEGSISTLTIQRTEQRDSAMYRCASSWEAGELFFGEGSRLTVL.

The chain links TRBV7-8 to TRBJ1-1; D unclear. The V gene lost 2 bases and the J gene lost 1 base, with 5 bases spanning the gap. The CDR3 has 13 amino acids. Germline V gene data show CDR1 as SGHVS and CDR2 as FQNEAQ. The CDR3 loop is CASSLTGNTEAFF. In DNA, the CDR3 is TGTGCCAGCAGCTTAACCGGGAACACTGAAGCTTTCTTT.

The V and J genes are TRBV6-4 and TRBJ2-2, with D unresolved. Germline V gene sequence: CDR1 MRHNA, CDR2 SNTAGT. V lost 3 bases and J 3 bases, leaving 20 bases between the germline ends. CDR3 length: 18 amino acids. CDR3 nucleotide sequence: TGTGCCAGCAGTGAGCGTAGCATAGGAGACGTCGACACCGGGGAGCTGTTTTTT. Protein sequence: CASSERSIGDVDTGELFF.

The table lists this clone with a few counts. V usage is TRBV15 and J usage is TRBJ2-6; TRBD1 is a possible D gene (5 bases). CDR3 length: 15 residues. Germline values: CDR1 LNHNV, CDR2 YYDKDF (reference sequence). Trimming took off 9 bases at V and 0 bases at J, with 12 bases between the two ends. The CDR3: CATNAGNSGANVLTF. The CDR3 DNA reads TGTGCCACTAACGCAGGGAACTCTGGGGCCAACGTCCTGACTTTC.

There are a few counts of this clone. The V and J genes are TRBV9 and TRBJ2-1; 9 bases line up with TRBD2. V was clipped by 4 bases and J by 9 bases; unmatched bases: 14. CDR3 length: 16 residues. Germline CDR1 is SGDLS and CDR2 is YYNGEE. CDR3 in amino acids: CASSQDGAGGLGEQFF. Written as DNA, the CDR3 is TGTGCCAGCAGCCAAGACGGCGCGGGAGGGCTGGGTGAGCAGTTCTTC. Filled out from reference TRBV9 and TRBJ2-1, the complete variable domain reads DSGVTQTPKHLITATGQRVTLRCSPRSGDLSVYWYQQSLDQGLQFLIQYYNGEERAKGNILERFSAQQFPDLHSELNLSSLELGDSALYFCASSQDGAGGLGEQFFGPGTRLTVL.

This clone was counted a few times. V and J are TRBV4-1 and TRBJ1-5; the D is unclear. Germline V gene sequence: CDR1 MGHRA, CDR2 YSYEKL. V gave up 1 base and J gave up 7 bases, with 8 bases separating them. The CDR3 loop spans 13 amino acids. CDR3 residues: CASSQAAGQPQHF. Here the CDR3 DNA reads TGCGCCAGCAGCCAAGCCGCGGGGCAGCCCCAGCATTTT.

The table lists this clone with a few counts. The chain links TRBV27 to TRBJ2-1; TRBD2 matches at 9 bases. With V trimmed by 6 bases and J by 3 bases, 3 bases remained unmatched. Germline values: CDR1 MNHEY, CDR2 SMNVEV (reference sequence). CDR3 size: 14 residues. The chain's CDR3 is CASRERGVYNEQFF. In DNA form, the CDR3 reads TGTGCCAGCAGGGAGCGGGGGGTCTACAATGAGCAGTTCTTC.

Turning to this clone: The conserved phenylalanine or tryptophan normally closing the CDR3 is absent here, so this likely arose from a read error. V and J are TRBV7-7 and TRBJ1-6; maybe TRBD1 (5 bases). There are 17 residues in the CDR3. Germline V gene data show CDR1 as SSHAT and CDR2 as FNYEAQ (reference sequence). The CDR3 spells CASSTGYRGSYNSPLHL. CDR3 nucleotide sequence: TGTGCTAGCAGCACAGGATACCGTGGCTCCTATAATTCACCCCTCCACCTT.

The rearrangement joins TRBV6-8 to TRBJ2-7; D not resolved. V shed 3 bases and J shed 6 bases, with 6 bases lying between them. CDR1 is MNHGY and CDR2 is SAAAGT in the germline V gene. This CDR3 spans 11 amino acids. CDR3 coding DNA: TGTGCCAGCAGTTATCGGGTCGAGCAGTACTTC. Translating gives CASSYRVEQYF.

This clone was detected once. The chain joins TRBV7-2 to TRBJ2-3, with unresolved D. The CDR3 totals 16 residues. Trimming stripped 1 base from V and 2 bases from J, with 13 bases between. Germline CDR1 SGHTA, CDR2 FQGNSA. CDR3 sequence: CASSLGYGIHTDTQYF. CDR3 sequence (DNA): TGTGCCAGCAGCTTAGGTTATGGCATCCACACAGATACGCAGTATTTT.

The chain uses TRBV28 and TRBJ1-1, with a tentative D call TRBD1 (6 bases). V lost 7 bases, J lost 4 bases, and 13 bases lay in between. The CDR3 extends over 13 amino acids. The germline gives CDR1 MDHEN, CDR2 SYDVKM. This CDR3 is CASTFHRATEAFF. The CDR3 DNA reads TGTGCCAGCACTTTCCACAGGGCCACTGAAGCTTTCTTT.

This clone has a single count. The CDR3: CAISVDAGSYEQYF. The CDR3 DNA follows: TGTGCCATCAGTGTGGATGCGGGCTCCTACGAGCAGTACTTC. J is TRBJ2-7 and V is TRBV10-3; possibly TRBD2 for D (5 bases). The CDR3 sequence is 14 residues long. Germline CDR1 is ENHRY and CDR2 is SYGVKD. V lost 4 bases and J lost 0, with 10 bases in between.

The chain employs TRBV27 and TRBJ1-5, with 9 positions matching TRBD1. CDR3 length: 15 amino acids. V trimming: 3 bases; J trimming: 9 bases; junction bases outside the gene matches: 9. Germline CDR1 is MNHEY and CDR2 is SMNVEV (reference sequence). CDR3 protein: CASSLGQGYRMPQHF. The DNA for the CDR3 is TGTGCCAGCAGTTTGGGACAGGGTTACAGGATGCCCCAGCATTTT.

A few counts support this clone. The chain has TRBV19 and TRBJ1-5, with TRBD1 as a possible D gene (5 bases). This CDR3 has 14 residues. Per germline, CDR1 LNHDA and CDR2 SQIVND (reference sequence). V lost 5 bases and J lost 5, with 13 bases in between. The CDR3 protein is CASSFRQIYQPQHF. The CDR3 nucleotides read TGTGCCAGTAGTTTCCGACAGATTTATCAGCCCCAGCATTTT.

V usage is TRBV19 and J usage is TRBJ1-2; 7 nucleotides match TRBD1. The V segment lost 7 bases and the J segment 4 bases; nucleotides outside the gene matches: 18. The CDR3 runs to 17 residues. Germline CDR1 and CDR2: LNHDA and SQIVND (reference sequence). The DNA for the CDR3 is TGTGCCAGTAAAGCCTTCGGACAGGCGTCGGGTCCCTATGGCTACACCTTC. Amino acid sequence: CASKAFGQASGPYGYTF.

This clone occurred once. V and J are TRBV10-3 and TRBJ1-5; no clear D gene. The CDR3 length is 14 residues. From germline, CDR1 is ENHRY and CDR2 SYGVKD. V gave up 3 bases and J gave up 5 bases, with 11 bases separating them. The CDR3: CAISDSQLYQPQHF. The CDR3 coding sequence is TGTGCCATCAGTGACTCACAGCTATATCAGCCCCAGCATTTT.